This is a list of T cell receptor beta chains from one sample in a study of blood T cell repertoires in COVID-19. Libraries were prepared by immunoSEQ multiplex PCR; TCRdb keeps only in-frame clonotypes and omits some of them. The sample contains a few hundred thousand clones, about 87% of which appear only once. Source material: PBMCs or T cells enriched from blood (not recorded which). The source of these receptors is a man aged 40-49 years in a cohort exposed to, infected with or recovered from COVID-19 (not recorded which). Each CDR3 is given with its conserved first and last residue. Each record gives: clone size, J gene, CDR3 length, D gene, V gene, CDR3 DNA, CDR3 protein. D genes are given only for firm matches. Some rows have no size entry. The others give once, few or many, or a class for an expanded clone.

>-|TRBJ1-1|14|TRBD1|TRBV7-3
TGTGCCAGCGCAGAGGGGGCTGGGAACACTGAAGCTTTCTTT
CASAEGAGNTEAFF
>-|TRBJ1-3|15|TRBD1|TRBV18
TGTGCCAGCTCACCTGGACAGGCGGCTGGAAACACCATATATTTT
CASSPGQAAGNTIYF
>-|TRBJ1-4|15|-|TRBV28
TGTGCCAGCAGTTTGTTGGGGGGAACAGGAGAAAAACTGTTTTTT
CASSLLGGTGEKLFF
>-|TRBJ2-5|15|TRBD2|TRBV11-3
TGTGCCAGCAGCTTAGGCGGGGGGGAACAAGAGACCCAGTACTTC
CASSLGGGEQETQYF
>-|TRBJ1-1|12|-|TRBV2
TGTGCCAGCAGTGAACGACAGTTTGAAGCTTTCTTT
CASSERQFEAFF
>-|TRBJ1-6|17|-|TRBV28
TGTGCCAGCAGCCGATTACTAGAGGGGAGGGGGAATTCACCCCTCCACTTT
CASSRLLEGRGNSPLHF
>-|TRBJ1-6|16|-|TRBV5-1
TGCGCCAGCAGCCCAGTAATGGCTGATGATAATTCACCCCTCCACTTT
CASSPVMADDNSPLHF
>-|TRBJ1-1|13|-|TRBV21-1
TGTGCCAGCAGCAAAATGGCGAACACTGAAGCTTTCTTT
CASSKMANTEAFF
>-|TRBJ1-3|14|-|TRBV5-4
TGTGCCAGCAGTCACAGATACTCTGGAAACACCATATATTTT
CASSHRYSGNTIYF
>-|TRBJ2-5|15|-|TRBV5-1
TGCGCCAGCAGCTCGACAGGAGCGCTACAAGAGACCCAGTACTTC
CASSSTGALQETQYF
>few|TRBJ2-7|12|-|TRBV5-4
TGTGCCAGCAGCTTGGGCGCTTACGAGCAGTACTTC
CASSLGAYEQYF
>once|TRBJ1-1|15|-|TRBV2
TGTGCCAGCAGTGAAATCGAGAATGTGTACACTGAAGCTTTCTTT
CASSEIENVYTEAFF
>-|TRBJ1-5|12|-|TRBV2
TGTGCCAGCAGTCGGGGGGCGCTGACCCAGCATTTT
CASSRGALTQHF
>-|TRBJ1-4|14|-|TRBV6-5
TGTGCCAGCAGTTATGGACAGACTAATGAAAAACTGTTTTTT
CASSYGQTNEKLFF